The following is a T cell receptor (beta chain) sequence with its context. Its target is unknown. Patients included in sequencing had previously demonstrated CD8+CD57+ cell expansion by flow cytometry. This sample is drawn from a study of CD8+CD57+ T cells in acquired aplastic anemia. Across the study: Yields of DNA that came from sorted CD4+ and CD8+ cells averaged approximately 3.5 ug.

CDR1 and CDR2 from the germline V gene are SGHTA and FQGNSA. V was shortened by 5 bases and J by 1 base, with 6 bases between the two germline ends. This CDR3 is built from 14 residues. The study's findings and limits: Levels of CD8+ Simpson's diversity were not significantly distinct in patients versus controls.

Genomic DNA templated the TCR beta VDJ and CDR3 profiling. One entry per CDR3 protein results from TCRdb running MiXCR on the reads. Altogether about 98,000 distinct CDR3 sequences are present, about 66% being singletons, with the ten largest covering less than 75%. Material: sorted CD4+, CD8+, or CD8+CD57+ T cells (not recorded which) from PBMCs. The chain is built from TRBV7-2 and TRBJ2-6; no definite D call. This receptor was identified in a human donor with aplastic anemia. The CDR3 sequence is CASSHPSGANVLTF. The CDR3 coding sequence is TGTGCCAGCAGCCATCCATCTGGGGCCAACGTCCTGACTTTC.